The 10 T cell receptor beta chains below come from one sample, sequenced in a study of T-cell memory formation after mild COVID-19 (dated by TCRdb to the early 2020s). The library was built by means of 5' RACE. These reads were obtained on an Illumina NovaSeq 6000. TCRdb applied fastp at Q25 and MiXCR to the public reads, then kept only in-frame beta chains. Identical CDR3 proteins give one entry, which carries the most common genes and DNA. This sample holds hundreds of thousands of distinct CDR3 sequences; about 20% were observed only once. The ten largest clones represent approximately 8.4% of the sample. Sequences were obtained from PBMCs or a T cell subset sorted from them (not recorded which). These receptor sequences come from an adult woman who had mild COVID-19 (a few samples of this study predate the infection). The sample titles of this study are shuffled in the database, so cell type and time point are left out; the donor was told from shared clones.

V gene TRBV24-1 combines with J gene TRBJ2-2, with 12 bases matching TRBD2. Per the germline V gene, CDR1 is KGHDR and CDR2 is SFDVKD. CDR3 length: 14 residues. V shed 7 bases, J shed 6 bases, and the junction held 2 bases outside the gene matches. The CDR3 loop is CATRSSGRAGELFF. The CDR3 DNA is TGTGCCACCAGGTCTAGCGGGAGGGCCGGGGAGCTGTTTTTT.

This clonotype was found a few times. The gene calls are TRBV12-3 or TRBV12-4 and TRBJ2-1; 8 bases are shared with TRBD2. The length of the CDR3 is 16 residues. J gave up 4 bases and V 5 bases, and 10 bases lay outside the gene matches. Written as DNA, the CDR3 is TGTGCCAGCAGTACCCCCACTAGCGGAGGGTACAATGAGCAGTTCTTC. Amino acid sequence: CASSTPTSGGYNEQFF.

CDR3 region: CASRFSGTGVRSGGEQYF. The CDR3 bases are TGTGCCAGCAGGTTCTCTGGGACAGGGGTTCGTTCGGGAGGCGAGCAGTACTTC. The rearrangement joins TRBV6-2 or TRBV6-3 to TRBJ2-7, with 10 bases that match TRBD1. V lost 6 bases and J lost 6; bases outside the gene matches: 20. The CDR3 sequence is 18 residues long. The germline V gene encodes CDR1 MNHEY and CDR2 SVGEGT.

Only a few counts were recorded for this clonotype. The gene calls are TRBV6-4 and TRBJ1-3; D is unresolved. The germline gives CDR1 MRHNA, CDR2 SNTAGT. This CDR3 has 16 amino acids. The V end was cut by 7 bases, the J end by 0 bases, with 16 bases between. The CDR3 nucleotides are TGTGCCAGCAATGGGCGCCAGCGGGACTCTGGAAACACCATATATTTT. Its translation is CASNGRQRDSGNTIYF.

This clonotype showed up just a few times. The chain links TRBV18 to TRBJ2-1, with 7 bases aligning to TRBD1. CDR3 size: 13 residues. Germline V gene data show CDR1 as KGHSH and CDR2 as LQKENI. Trimming at V came to 6 bases and at J to 7 bases, leaving 6 bases not matched to a gene. CDR3 DNA sequence: TGTGCCAGCTCGCAACAGGGGAAGAATGAGCAGTTCTTC. It specifies CASSQQGKNEQFF.

This chain joins TRBV7-9 and TRBJ2-4; D possibly corresponds to TRBD1 (6 bases). Trimming removed 5 bases at V and 0 bases at J, with 14 bases between. The CDR3 is 16 residues long. Germline CDR1 SEHNR, CDR2 FQNEAQ (reference sequence). CDR3 in amino acids: CASSHTGRLAKNIQYF. The CDR3 DNA is TGTGCCAGCAGCCATACAGGGCGGCTAGCCAAAAACATTCAGTACTTC.

There are many counts of this clonotype. CDR3 bases: TGCAGTGCGCCAGGGCGTGTCGACACTGAAGCTTTCTTT. Protein sequence: CSAPGRVDTEAFF. The chain employs TRBV20-1 and TRBJ1-1, with D tentatively TRBD1 (5 bases). Germline assignment: CDR1 DFQATT and CDR2 SNEGSKA (reference sequence). This CDR3 comprises 13 residues. V lost 6 bases and J 3 bases, leaving 14 bases between the germline ends.

J is TRBJ2-5 and V is TRBV5-1, with D perhaps given as TRBD1 or TRBD2 (5 bases each). The CDR3 loop spans 13 amino acids. The ends were cut back, 4 bases at V and 5 bases at J, with 12 bases in the middle. CDR1 and CDR2 (germline): SGHRS, YFSETQ. The CDR3, as DNA: TGCGCCAGCAGCGGGACCCTATGGGAGACCCAGTACTTC. It translates to CASSGTLWETQYF.

V usage is TRBV4-2 and J usage is TRBJ2-1, with 8 positions matching TRBD2. Germline loops: CDR1 LGHNA, CDR2 YNFKEQ. The CDR3 length is 16 residues. V shed 0 bases, J shed 7 bases, and the junction held 8 bases outside the gene matches. CDR3 sequence reads: CASSQEAAGGWNEQFF. The CDR3 nucleotides are TGTGCCAGCAGCCAAGAGGCGGCGGGAGGATGGAATGAGCAGTTCTTC.

This chain connects TRBV27 to TRBJ2-2; no clear D. Looked up from germline, CDR1 is MNHEY and CDR2 is SMNVEV (reference sequence). The germline V and J ends were trimmed by 3 bases and 5 bases, with 10 bases remaining between them. This CDR3 region has 14 residues. CDR3 nucleotides: TGTGCCAGCAGTTTTCTGGCGGCAACCGGGGAGCTGTTTTTT. This gives the protein CASSFLAATGELFF.